The 29 T cell receptor beta chains reported below all come from one sample, sequenced in a study of blood T cell repertoires in COVID-19. Measured with immunoSEQ multiplex PCR; TCRdb has only the in-frame clones, and not every one. This sample carries about 160,000 clones, 80% to 90% of them seen once, and the ten largest clones take approximately 7.3%. Sequencing input: PBMCs or T cells enriched from blood (not recorded which). Source of these receptors: a man between 45 and 60 years old who had recovered from COVID-19.

This rearrangement joins TRBV12-5 to TRBJ2-6; D is undetermined. This CDR3 has 19 amino acids. The ends were cut back, 3 bases at V and 4 bases at J, with 22 bases in the middle. Germline V gene data show CDR1 as LGHNT and CDR2 as FRNRAP. CDR3 sequence: CASGFSVLMELRGANVLTF. CDR3 DNA: TGTGCTAGTGGTTTTTCTGTCCTAATGGAGCTACGCGGGGCCAACGTCCTGACTTTC.

This chain connects TRBV11-3 to TRBJ1-2; a possible D gene is TRBD1 (5 bases). The germline V and J ends were trimmed by 5 bases and 2 bases, with 6 bases remaining between them. The CDR3 length is 12 residues. Germline V gene data show CDR1 as SGHNT and CDR2 as YENEEA. In DNA form, the CDR3 reads TGTGCCAGCAGCCGACAGAACTATGGCTACACCTTC. Translating it yields CASSRQNYGYTF.

The chain joins TRBV7-8 to TRBJ1-1, with 11 bases identical to TRBD1. J lost 1 base, V lost 5 bases, and 6 bases had no gene match. The CDR3 is 16 residues long. Germline CDR1 SGHVS, CDR2 FQNEAQ. CDR3 coding DNA: TGTGCCAGCAGCGGCGGGACAGGGGGGACGAACACTGAAGCTTTCTTT. It translates to CASSGGTGGTNTEAFF.

The J gene is TRBJ1-2, the V gene TRBV27; D is unresolved. Trimming cost V 6 bases and J 0 bases, with 11 bases left between them. Germline loops: CDR1 MNHEY, CDR2 SMNVEV (reference sequence). CDR3 length: 14 residues. CDR3 amino acids: CASRRNNANYGYTF. The DNA for the CDR3 is TGTGCCAGCAGGAGAAATAACGCTAACTATGGCTACACCTTC.

This clone appeared a few times. This rearrangement joins TRBV30 to TRBJ2-4; 8 nucleotides agree with TRBD2. Looked up from germline, CDR1 is GTSNPN and CDR2 is SVGIG (reference sequence). V lost 4 bases and J lost 0; bases outside the gene matches: 11. This CDR3 is 17 amino acids long. The DNA for the CDR3 is TGTGCCTGGAAACCACTAGCGGCGGTGGGAGCCAAAAACATTCAGTACTTC. Protein sequence: CAWKPLAAVGAKNIQYF. Looking up the rest from reference TRBV30 and TRBJ2-4 gives the full variable domain: SQTIHQWPATLVQPVGSPLSLECTVEGTSNPNLYWYRQAAGRGLQLLFYSVGIGQISSEVPQNLSASRPQDRQFILSSKKLLLSDSGFYLCAWKPLAAVGAKNIQYFGAGTRLSVL.

The rearrangement uses TRBV3-1 (or the pseudogene TRBV3-2) and TRBJ1-5; D is perhaps TRBD1 (5 bases). This CDR3 is built from 14 residues. Per germline, CDR1 LGHDT and CDR2 YNNKEL (reference sequence). The ends were cut back, 1 base at V and 4 bases at J, with 8 bases in the middle. The CDR3 DNA reads as TGTGCCAGCAGCCAAGCGGCAGGGAATCAGCCCCAGCATTTT. Amino acid sequence: CASSQAAGNQPQHF.

This clone showed up just a few times. The gene calls are TRBV30 and TRBJ2-4; 8 nucleotides agree with TRBD1. The germline V gene has CDR1 GTSNPN and CDR2 SVGIG (reference sequence). CDR3 length: 14 residues. Losses at the gene ends were 3 bases for V and 5 bases for J; bases not matched to a gene: 6. CDR3 residues: CAWSRTGPQNIQYF. The CDR3 DNA reads as TGTGCCTGGAGCCGGACAGGGCCCCAAAACATTCAGTACTTC.

This chain joins TRBV11-2 and TRBJ2-5; 8 nucleotides line up with TRBD1. The V gene end was trimmed by 5 bases and the J gene end by 5 bases; junction bases not matched to a gene: 4. CDR3 length: 13 amino acids. CDR1 and CDR2 from the germline V gene are SGHAT and FQNNGV. The CDR3 DNA sequence: TGTGCCAGCAGCCAGGACAGGGTCGAGACCCAGTACTTC. Translation: CASSQDRVETQYF.

The sample holds one count of this clone. The gene calls are TRBV21-1 and TRBJ1-2. TRBV21-1 is a pseudogene locus. This CDR3 is built from 16 residues. The CDR3 loop reads CASSRGGVGGGCGYTF. Here the CDR3 DNA reads TGTGCCAGCAGCAGGGGTGGAGTTGGGGGAGGGTGTGGCTACACCTTC.

The V and J genes are TRBV7-9 and TRBJ2-3; a possible D gene is TRBD1 (5 bases). There are 14 residues in the CDR3. The ends were cut back, 1 base at V and 4 bases at J, with 9 bases in the middle. CDR1 SEHNR and CDR2 FQNEAQ come from the germline V gene (reference sequence). CDR3 in amino acids: CASSLGQGADTQYF. In DNA, the CDR3 is TGTGCCAGCAGCTTAGGGCAGGGCGCAGATACGCAGTATTTT.

This chain links TRBV5-1 with TRBJ1-5; D not resolved. CDR1 is SGHRS and CDR2 is YFSETQ in the germline V gene. This CDR3 contains 15 residues. The V gene lost 0 bases and the J gene lost 0 bases, with 7 bases spanning the gap. CDR3 DNA: TGCGCCAGCAGCTTGGCGGGGAATAGCAATCAGCCCCAGCATTTT. Amino acid sequence: CASSLAGNSNQPQHF.

This chain uses TRBV3-1 (or the pseudogene TRBV3-2) with TRBJ1-2, with TRBD1 matching 8 bases. In germline, CDR1 is LGHDT, CDR2 YNNKEL (reference sequence). J gave up 7 bases and V 5 bases, and 9 bases lay outside the gene matches. The CDR3 spans 14 residues. The CDR3 reads CASSSRDRHGGYTF. The CDR3 nucleotides are TGTGCCAGCAGCTCCCGGGACAGGCATGGTGGCTACACCTTC.

The genes are TRBV19 and TRBJ2-2, with 10 bases identical to TRBD1. J lost 8 bases, V lost 3 bases, and 6 bases had no gene match. CDR1 and CDR2 from the germline V gene are LNHDA and SQIVND (reference sequence). The CDR3 covers 15 residues. CDR3 DNA sequence: TGTGCCAGTAGTATGGACAGGGGGATATCGGGGGAGCTGTTTTTT. As protein: CASSMDRGISGELFF. Filled out from reference TRBV19 and TRBJ2-2, the complete variable domain reads DGGITQSPKYLFRKEGQNVTLSCEQNLNHDAMYWYRQDPGQGLRLIYYSQIVNDFQKGDIAEGYSVSREKKESFPLTVTSAQKNPTAFYLCASSMDRGISGELFFGEGSRLTVL.

V is TRBV29-1 and J is TRBJ1-2; possibly TRBD1 for D (6 bases). Trimming took 4 bases from V and 3 from J, leaving 15 bases between them. This CDR3 is built from 14 residues. Germline CDR1 reads SQVTM; CDR2 reads ANQGSEA. The CDR3: CSVVVGTYDYGYTF. The DNA for the CDR3 is TGCAGCGTTGTAGTAGGGACATACGACTATGGCTACACCTTC.

The J gene is TRBJ1-4, the V gene TRBV18; possible D gene TRBD1, 5 bases. Trimming stripped 3 bases from V and 4 bases from J, with 6 bases between. Per germline, CDR1 KGHSH and CDR2 LQKENI. The CDR3 loop spans 13 amino acids. CDR3 region: CASSPDNNEKLFF. The CDR3 bases are TGTGCCAGCTCACCGGACAATAATGAAAAACTGTTTTTT.

The chain carries TRBV5-8 and TRBJ1-6; D is unresolved. The germline CDR1 and CDR2 sequences are SGHTS and YDEGEE. The V and J ends lost 6 bases and 7 bases respectively, with 20 bases between them. The CDR3 is made up of 16 amino acids. The CDR3 reads CASNPGSMLFNSPLHF. The CDR3 coding sequence is TGTGCCAGCAACCCGGGATCGATGTTATTCAATTCACCCCTCCACTTT.

This sequence joins TRBV7-2 and TRBJ1-6; D is undetermined. The CDR3 is 16 amino acids. Germline V gene data show CDR1 as SGHTA and CDR2 as FQGNSA. With 4 bases removed from V and 3 bases from J, the gap between germline ends came to 13 bases. The CDR3, as DNA: TGTGCCAGCAGCTCCCAGCCCCCGGGCTATAATTCACCCCTCCACTTT. Protein: CASSSQPPGYNSPLHF.

The chain combines TRBV5-1 with TRBJ2-5; the match to TRBD2 covers 11 bases. V was clipped by 5 bases and J by 2 bases; unmatched bases: 5. The CDR3 contains 15 residues. CDR1 SGHRS and CDR2 YFSETQ come from the germline V gene. CDR3 amino acids: CASSLAGGRQETQYF. The CDR3 region has the DNA TGCGCCAGCAGTTTAGCGGGGGGGCGGCAAGAGACCCAGTACTTC. Complete variable domain (other parts from reference TRBV5-1 and TRBJ2-5): KAGVTQTPRYLIKTRGQQVTLSCSPISGHRSVSWYQQTPGQGLQFLFEYFSETQRNKGNFPGRFSGRQFSNSRSEMNVSTLELGDSALYLCASSLAGGRQETQYFGPGTRLLVL.

The V call is TRBV20-1, the J call TRBJ2-3; 13 bases map to TRBD2. This CDR3 spans 15 amino acids. The germline V gene encodes CDR1 DFQATT and CDR2 SNEGSKA (reference sequence). V shed 3 bases and J 8 bases; nucleotides not matched to a gene: 8. The DNA of the CDR3 is TGCAGTGCTAGTGAGGGGACTAGCGGGAAGGGTACGCAGTATTTT. Its translation is CSASEGTSGKGTQYF.

The genes are TRBV18 and TRBJ1-1; D is perhaps TRBD1 (5 bases). Germline CDR1 is KGHSH and CDR2 is LQKENI. The V and J ends lost 1 base and 0 bases respectively, with 15 bases between them. The CDR3 is 17 residues long. The CDR3 loop reads CASSPQGWGGMNTEAFF. In DNA, the CDR3 is TGTGCCAGCTCACCACAGGGGTGGGGAGGTATGAACACTGAAGCTTTCTTT.

This chain connects TRBV7-2 to TRBJ2-5; D is uncertain. Trimming removed 2 bases from V and 5 bases from J, with 9 bases in between. This CDR3 contains 13 residues. The germline V gene has CDR1 SGHTA and CDR2 FQGNSA. CDR3 coding DNA: TGTGCCAGCAGCTTAAAACTCCCGGAGACCCAGTACTTC. It is translated as CASSLKLPETQYF.

V gene TRBV4-1 combines with J gene TRBJ2-2, with 8 positions matching TRBD2. This CDR3 is built from 14 residues. V shed 5 bases and J 3 bases; nucleotides not matched to a gene: 2. Germline V CDR1 and CDR2: MGHRA, YSYEKL. CDR3 DNA sequence: TGCGCCAGCAGCTTGACTAGCGACACCGGGGAGCTGTTTTTT. Protein: CASSLTSDTGELFF.

The rearrangement uses TRBV9 and TRBJ2-3; TRBD1 matches at 9 bases. CDR1 and CDR2 (germline): SGDLS, YYNGEE. This CDR3 region has 15 residues. Unmatched junction bases numbered 5, after V lost 4 bases and J lost 2 bases. CDR3 amino acids: CASSPRDRATDTQYF. The CDR3 DNA reads as TGTGCCAGCAGCCCCCGGGACAGGGCCACAGATACGCAGTATTTT.

This chain joins TRBV5-1 and TRBJ2-3, with a weak D call TRBD2 (7 bases). The CDR3 spans 15 residues. Germline loops: CDR1 SGHRS, CDR2 YFSETQ. V gave up 2 bases and J gave up 3 bases, with 13 bases separating them. The CDR3 sequence: CASSLLGGGTDTQYF. The CDR3 nucleotides are TGCGCCAGCAGCTTACTAGGGGGAGGGACAGATACGCAGTATTTT.

V usage is TRBV5-6 and J usage is TRBJ1-3, with D maybe TRBD1 (5 bases). Germline V gives CDR1 SGHDT, CDR2 YYEEEE. CDR3 length equals 14 residues. V was clipped by 2 bases and J by 5 bases, with 11 bases between them. CDR3 sequence: CASSLRQSRNTIYF. The DNA of the CDR3 is TGTGCCAGCAGCTTAAGACAGTCCCGAAACACCATATATTTT.

The rearrangement links TRBV29-1 to TRBJ2-7; the D is unclear. Deletions cut 4 bases from V and 2 bases from J, with 9 bases between. Germline CDR1 SQVTM, CDR2 ANQGSEA. The CDR3 length is 12 residues. As DNA, the CDR3 is TGCAGCGTTGGTTCAGGTACCTACGAGCAGTACTTC. Protein sequence: CSVGSGTYEQYF.

V gene TRBV3-1 (or the pseudogene TRBV3-2) combines with J gene TRBJ2-1; D gene unclear. CDR3 length: 14 amino acids. From germline, CDR1 is LGHDT and CDR2 YNNKEL (reference sequence). V was trimmed by 0 bases and J by 4 bases, leaving 7 bases between them. DNA for the CDR3: TGTGCCAGCAGCCAAGATCGTGTTTACAATGAGCAGTTCTTC. The encoded protein is CASSQDRVYNEQFF.

J is TRBJ2-7 and V is TRBV6-5; TRBD2 is a possible D gene (7 bases). The V gene lost 8 bases and the J gene lost 1 base, with 12 bases spanning the gap. Germline V gene data show CDR1 as MNHEY and CDR2 as SVGAGI. The CDR3 extends over 13 amino acids. The CDR3 nucleotides are TGTGCCAGCGGGGGGGGCAGGTCCTACGAGCAGTACTTC. This encodes CASGGGRSYEQYF.

This clone was counted only a few times. The V call is TRBV4-2, the J call TRBJ2-1; 12 bases are shared with TRBD2. The length of the CDR3 is 15 residues. Germline V gives CDR1 LGHNA, CDR2 YNFKEQ. V gave up 1 base and J gave up 7 bases; unmatched junction bases: 2. The CDR3 sequence is CASSQGLAGGNEQFF. CDR3 nucleotide sequence: TGTGCCAGCAGCCAAGGGCTAGCGGGGGGGAATGAGCAGTTCTTC.